The 18 T cell receptor beta chains below come from one sample, sequenced in a study of T cell responses to AZD1222 COVID-19 vaccine. Assay: immunoSEQ multiplex PCR; the TCRdb copy retains only in-frame clones and omits some. The table lists more than 150,000 clones, approximately 92% of them singletons. Sequenced here: peripheral blood, sampled on day 0 of AZD1222 vaccination. The receptors shown here come from an adult in good health.

The rearrangement joins TRBV16 to TRBJ2-1, with 8 bases matching TRBD2. Germline lookup yields CDR1 KGHSY and CDR2 FQNENV. The CDR3 has 15 amino acids. V lost 5 bases and J lost 3; bases outside the gene matches: 6. The CDR3 sequence is CASSKERELYNEQFF. The CDR3 region has the DNA TGTGCCAGCAGCAAGGAGCGGGAGCTCTACAATGAGCAGTTCTTC.

The chain employs TRBV25-1 and TRBJ1-2, with 10 bases lining up with TRBD1. The CDR3 runs 15 residues. With 0 bases clipped from V and 3 bases from J, the junction kept 1 base outside the gene matches. Per the germline V gene, CDR1 is MGHDK and CDR2 is SYGVNS. Here the CDR3 DNA reads TGTGCCAGCAGTGAATACGGGACAGGGGACTATGGCTACACCTTC. Translated, it gives CASSEYGTGDYGYTF.

The chain links TRBV27 to TRBJ2-7; the match to TRBD2 covers 9 bases. There are 14 residues in the CDR3. Trimming at V came to 5 bases and at J to 7 bases, leaving 9 bases not matched to a gene. Germline-derived CDR1 and CDR2 are MNHEY and SMNVEV (reference sequence). The CDR3 DNA is TGTGCCAGCAGTACAGGCGGGGGGGCGGGGGAGCAGTACGTC. Translating gives CASSTGGGAGEQYV.

The chain links TRBV5-6 to TRBJ2-2; 7 nucleotides line up with TRBD1. Germline V gene lookup returns CDR1 SGHDT and CDR2 YYEEEE. The CDR3 has 15 amino acids. After removal of 2 bases from V and 3 bases from J, the junction contained 4 bases not matched to a gene. In DNA, the CDR3 is TGTGCCAGCAGCTTTCAGGGGGTTGACACCGGGGAGCTGTTTTTT. This sequence encodes CASSFQGVDTGELFF.

The chain recombines TRBV27 with TRBJ1-1, with no clear D. Germline CDR1 and CDR2: MNHEY and SMNVEV (reference sequence). V gave up 6 bases and J gave up 8 bases, with 13 bases separating them. The CDR3 covers 12 residues. DNA for the CDR3: TGTGCCAGCAGGGGAACTCTCAGGGAAGCTTTCTTT. Its translation is CASRGTLREAFF.

The chain is built from TRBV19 and TRBJ2-1; perhaps TRBD2 as D (5 bases). Germline-derived CDR1 and CDR2 are LNHDA and SQIVND (reference sequence). Deletions cut 6 bases from V and 0 bases from J, with 12 bases between. The CDR3 consists of 15 residues. CDR3 in amino acids: CASRPADTSYNEQFF. In DNA form, the CDR3 reads TGTGCCAGTAGGCCAGCGGATACCTCCTACAATGAGCAGTTCTTC.

The CDR3 region has the DNA TGTGCCAGCATTGGCCGACTCTCTGGGGCCAACGTCCTGACTTTC. Its translation is CASIGRLSGANVLTF. The rearrangement uses TRBV6-5 and TRBJ2-6, with D unclear. Between the trimmed V and J ends, which lost 7 bases and 0 bases, there was a span of 10 bases. The V gene's germline CDR1 is MNHEY and CDR2 SVGAGI. This CDR3 contains 15 residues.

This clone was seen only once. The J gene is TRBJ2-2, the V gene TRBV29-1, with D perhaps matching TRBD2 (6 bases). There are 15 residues in the CDR3. The V end was cut by 4 bases, the J end by 4 bases, with 16 bases between. Germline lookup yields CDR1 SQVTM and CDR2 ANQGSEA. CDR3 amino acids: CSVGKGGGTTGELFF. The CDR3 coding sequence is TGCAGCGTTGGGAAGGGAGGAGGGACCACCGGGGAGCTGTTTTTT.

In its sample, this clone was seen once. The genes are TRBV2 and TRBJ2-7, with 8 bases lining up with TRBD2. The J segment lost 0 bases and the V segment lost 7 bases, leaving 2 bases of the junction unmatched. The CDR3 contains 13 residues. Germline V gene data show CDR1 as SNHLY and CDR2 as FYNNEI. The CDR3 spells CASNSGSSYEQYF. The DNA of the CDR3 is TGTGCCAGCAACAGCGGGAGCTCCTACGAGCAGTACTTC.

This rearrangement joins TRBV19 to TRBJ1-5; the D gene is possibly TRBD1 (5 bases). V lost 6 bases and J lost 0, with 12 bases in between. Germline lookup yields CDR1 LNHDA and CDR2 SQIVND (reference sequence). The CDR3 spans 15 residues. CDR3 DNA sequence: TGTGCCAGTAGGGTCCAGGGCTATAGCAATCAGCCCCAGCATTTT. It is translated as CASRVQGYSNQPQHF. The full variable domain, with the rest looked up from reference TRBV19 and TRBJ1-5, is DGGITQSPKYLFRKEGQNVTLSCEQNLNHDAMYWYRQDPGQGLRLIYYSQIVNDFQKGDIAEGYSVSREKKESFPLTVTSAQKNPTAFYLCASRVQGYSNQPQHFGDGTRLSIL.

The chain carries TRBV19 and TRBJ2-1; weak D call: TRBD2 (5 bases). V was trimmed by 3 bases and J by 4 bases, leaving 10 bases between them. From germline, CDR1 is LNHDA and CDR2 SQIVND (reference sequence). This CDR3 spans 14 amino acids. The CDR3 is CASSIPEGYNEQFF. The CDR3 DNA is TGTGCCAGTAGTATCCCCGAGGGTTACAATGAGCAGTTCTTC.

The chain uses TRBV10-3 and TRBJ1-2; tentatively, D is TRBD1 (5 bases). The CDR3 covers 13 residues. Germline V gene lookup returns CDR1 ENHRY and CDR2 SYGVKD. Trimming took off 0 bases at V and 6 bases at J, with 8 bases between the two ends. CDR3 sequence: CAISESAGHGYTF. The CDR3 DNA reads TGTGCCATCAGTGAGTCAGCAGGGCATGGCTACACCTTC.

This chain connects TRBV27 to TRBJ1-5; possible D gene TRBD1, 6 bases. Per the germline V gene, CDR1 is MNHEY and CDR2 is SMNVEV (reference sequence). The CDR3 covers 13 residues. V was shortened by 9 bases and J by 4 bases, with 13 bases between the two germline ends. DNA for the CDR3: TGTGCCAGTATGGGGGCGGAAAATCAGCCCCAGCATTTT. Translated, it gives CASMGAENQPQHF.

This chain links TRBV19 with TRBJ1-6; D is perhaps TRBD1 (5 bases). The CDR3 extends over 12 amino acids. Germline V gene data show CDR1 as LNHDA and CDR2 as SQIVND (reference sequence). Between the trimmed V and J ends, which lost 6 bases and 8 bases, there was a span of 8 bases. CDR3 DNA sequence: TGTGCCAGTAGAGGGGATTATTCACCCCTCCACTTT. Protein: CASRGDYSPLHF.

The chain combines TRBV6-6 with TRBJ1-3; D remains ambiguous. V was trimmed by 5 bases and J by 0 bases, leaving 14 bases between them. This CDR3 region has 16 residues. Germline-derived CDR1 and CDR2 are MNHNY and SVGAGI (reference sequence). CDR3 nucleotide sequence: TGTGCCAGCAGTCCATGGCCGGGGAGCTCTGGAAACACCATATATTTT. It translates to CASSPWPGSSGNTIYF.

To note about this clone: The same CDR3 is also encoded by other DNA sequences in this sample. The V call is TRBV27, the J call TRBJ1-1; TRBD1 might be the D (6 bases). This CDR3 has 13 amino acids. Germline CDR1 is MNHEY and CDR2 is SMNVEV (reference sequence). With 3 bases removed from V and 1 base from J, the gap between germline ends came to 6 bases. CDR3 protein: CASSLTGNTEAFF. In DNA, the CDR3 is TGTGCCAGCAGTTTGACAGGGAACACTGAAGCTTTCTTT.

This clone appeared once. The chain has TRBV5-4 and TRBJ1-2; 7 positions agree with TRBD1. Trimming took 4 bases from V and 9 from J; bases not matched to a gene: 9. The CDR3 contains 13 residues. Germline loops: CDR1 SGHNT, CDR2 YYREEE (reference sequence). The CDR3, as DNA: TGTGCCAGCAGCCGCGACAGGGCGGAGCGCTACACCTTC. The encoded protein is CASSRDRAERYTF.

V gene TRBV11-2 combines with J gene TRBJ2-2, with D hard to call. V lost 5 bases and J 9 bases, leaving 10 bases between the germline ends. This CDR3 region has 12 residues. Per germline, CDR1 SGHAT and CDR2 FQNNGV. CDR3 loop: CASSPTVRELFF. In nucleotides, the CDR3 is TGTGCCAGCAGCCCGACCGTACGGGAGCTGTTTTTT.